Each of the 9 T cell receptor beta chains below was sequenced from the same sample in a study of blood T cell repertoires in COVID-19. The repertoire was sequenced with immunoSEQ multiplex PCR; TCRdb's copy has only in-frame clones and lacks some. Counted here are some 65,000 clones, roughly 85% occurring once; the ten biggest clones make up 2.5% to 3%. Sample: peripheral blood. The receptor set was obtained from a man at least 80 years old with acute or convalescent COVID-19.

This clone was counted a few times. The chain joins TRBV10-3 to TRBJ1-2; no firm D call. Germline V gene lookup returns CDR1 ENHRY and CDR2 SYGVKD. V was trimmed by 4 bases and J by 10 bases, leaving 19 bases between them. The CDR3 sequence is 14 residues long. The CDR3 is CAISGGEGVSDYTF. The CDR3, as DNA: TGTGCCATCAGTGGCGGAGAGGGAGTTAGTGACTACACCTTC.

This clone came up once. The rearrangement joins TRBV6-6 to TRBJ2-7; TRBD1 might be the D (6 bases). CDR3 size: 15 residues. Germline V gene data show CDR1 as MNHNY and CDR2 as SVGAGI (reference sequence). Trimming removed 6 bases at V and 6 bases at J, with 21 bases between. The chain's CDR3 is CASSRGSGEGSEQYF. CDR3 nucleotides: TGTGCCAGCAGCCGCGGGTCAGGGGAAGGGAGCGAGCAGTACTTC.

This chain uses TRBV4-2 with TRBJ1-6; unclear D gene. Germline V gene sequence: CDR1 LGHNA, CDR2 YNFKEQ. V shed 0 bases and J shed 7 bases, with 16 bases lying between them. The CDR3 runs 17 residues. Here the CDR3 reads CASSQDPPQAVNSPLHF. In nucleotides, the CDR3 is TGTGCCAGCAGCCAAGACCCCCCCCAGGCAGTCAATTCACCCCTCCACTTT.

The chain combines TRBV7-2 with TRBJ2-7; 8 nucleotides line up with TRBD2. Germline values: CDR1 SGHTA, CDR2 FQGNSA. The CDR3 extends over 16 amino acids. Losses at the gene ends were 1 base for V and 1 base for J; bases not matched to a gene: 6. The CDR3 loop reads CASSLDGGRYSYEQYF. The CDR3 DNA follows: TGTGCCAGCAGCTTAGATGGCGGGAGGTATTCCTACGAGCAGTACTTC.

The gene calls are TRBV2 and TRBJ1-6; D is perhaps TRBD1 (5 bases). The CDR3 is 14 residues long. Germline assignment: CDR1 SNHLY and CDR2 FYNNEI. Trimming took 6 bases from V and 5 from J, leaving 11 bases between them. CDR3 loop: CASSPRVDNSPLHF. The CDR3 bases are TGTGCCAGCAGCCCCAGGGTGGATAATTCACCCCTCCACTTT.

The V and J genes are TRBV4-3 and TRBJ1-1; D is undetermined. The V gene lost 0 bases and the J gene lost 1 base, with 12 bases spanning the gap. This CDR3 region has 16 residues. Germline V lookup: CDR1 LGHNA, CDR2 YSLEER. The CDR3 reads CASSQDPDTRNTEAFF. The CDR3 DNA is TGCGCCAGCAGCCAAGACCCTGACACACGGAACACTGAAGCTTTCTTT.

About this clone: One end of the junction varies from germline; a read error may be responsible. The V call is TRBV2, the J call TRBJ2-1; 9 nucleotides line up with TRBD1. This CDR3 contains 10 residues. Germline-derived CDR1 and CDR2 are SNHLY and FYNNEI. CDR3: CASLRDRVLF. CDR3 in DNA: TGTGCCAGTCTCCGGGACAGGGTCCTCTTC.

Only one count was recorded for this clone. Here the CDR3 reads CASSLVRRGEQFF. CDR3 nucleotides: TGTGCCAGCAGCTTAGTGAGGAGAGGGGAGCAGTTCTTC. The V gene is TRBV7-2, the J gene TRBJ2-1; perhaps TRBD2 as D (5 bases). The V end was cut by 1 base, the J end by 10 bases, with 11 bases between. The CDR3 sequence is 13 residues long. Germline V gives CDR1 SGHTA, CDR2 FQGNSA.

V gene TRBV27 combines with J gene TRBJ2-3; D gene unclear. The CDR3 runs to 13 residues. Between the trimmed V and J ends, which lost 4 bases and 2 bases, there was a span of 7 bases. CDR1 MNHEY and CDR2 SMNVEV come from the germline V gene (reference sequence). In DNA form, the CDR3 reads TGTGCCAGCAGTTCCGCGAACACAGATACGCAGTATTTT. The encoded protein is CASSSANTDTQYF.